The TCR beta chain under discussion was sequenced for a study of identical twins. Template switching created a universal primer site, and the cDNA included unique molecular identifiers. One entry per CDR3 protein results from TCRdb running MiXCR on the 5' RACE reads. The sample contains around 250,000 distinct CDR3 sequences, about 13% of which appear only once. On this clonotype itself: Its target is not known.

Study-wide points: Within twin pairs, the out-of-frame alpha sequences they shared showed excess low generation probability.

This CDR3 region has 11 residues. Germline assignment: CDR1 LNHDA and CDR2 SQIVND (reference sequence). V was cut by 5 bases and J by 4 bases, with 6 bases left in between. The sample was also linked to a second study, of yellow fever vaccine responses in identical twins. As that report states: Twins reportedly appeared to share part of their vaccine T cell response while keeping part individual.

The chain joins TRBV19 to TRBJ2-7, with D unclear. The receptor was isolated from a young woman in good health. Sequenced input: memory (CD45RO+) T cells sorted from blood. CDR3 amino acids: CASSHQYEQYF. The CDR3 DNA reads as TGTGCCAGTAGTCACCAATACGAGCAGTACTTC. The entire variable domain, with the rest obtained from reference TRBV19 and TRBJ2-7, is as follows: DGGITQSPKYLFRKEGQNVTLSCEQNLNHDAMYWYRQDPGQGLRLIYYSQIVNDFQKGDIAEGYSVSREKKESFPLTVTSAQKNPTAFYLCASSHQYEQYFGPGTRLTVT.